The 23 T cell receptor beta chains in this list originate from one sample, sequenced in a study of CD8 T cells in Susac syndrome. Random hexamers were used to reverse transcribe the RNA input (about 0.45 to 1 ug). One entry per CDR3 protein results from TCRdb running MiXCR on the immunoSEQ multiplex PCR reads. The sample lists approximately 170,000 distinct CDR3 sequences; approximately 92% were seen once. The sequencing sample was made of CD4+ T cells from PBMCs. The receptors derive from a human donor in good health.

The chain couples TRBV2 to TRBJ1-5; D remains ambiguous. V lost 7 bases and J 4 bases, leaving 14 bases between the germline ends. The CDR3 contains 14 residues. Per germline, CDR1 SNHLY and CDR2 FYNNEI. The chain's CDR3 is CASTLGSSNQPQHF. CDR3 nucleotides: TGTGCCAGCACCCTAGGTAGTTCTAATCAGCCCCAGCATTTT.

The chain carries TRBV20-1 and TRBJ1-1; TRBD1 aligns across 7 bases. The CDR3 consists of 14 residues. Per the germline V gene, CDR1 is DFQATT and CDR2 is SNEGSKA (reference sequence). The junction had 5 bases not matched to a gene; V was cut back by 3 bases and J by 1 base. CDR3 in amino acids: CSARGGQRNTEAFF. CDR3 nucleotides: TGCAGTGCTAGGGGGGGACAGAGGAACACTGAAGCTTTCTTT.

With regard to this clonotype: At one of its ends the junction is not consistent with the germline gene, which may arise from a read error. The CDR3 is CASSLEGNSYKQYF. CDR3 bases: TGCGCCAGCAGCTTGGAGGGCAACTCCTACAAGCAGTACTTC. The V call is TRBV5-1, the J call TRBJ2-7; D is uncertain. CDR1 is SGHRS and CDR2 is YFSETQ in the germline V gene. The CDR3 loop spans 14 amino acids.

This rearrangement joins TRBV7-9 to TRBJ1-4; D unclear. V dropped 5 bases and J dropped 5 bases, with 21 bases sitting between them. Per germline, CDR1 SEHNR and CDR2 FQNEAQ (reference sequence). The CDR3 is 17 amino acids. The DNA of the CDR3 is TGTGCCAGCAGCGAAGACGGACGGCCGTCCGTAAATGAAAAACTGTTTTTT. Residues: CASSEDGRPSVNEKLFF.

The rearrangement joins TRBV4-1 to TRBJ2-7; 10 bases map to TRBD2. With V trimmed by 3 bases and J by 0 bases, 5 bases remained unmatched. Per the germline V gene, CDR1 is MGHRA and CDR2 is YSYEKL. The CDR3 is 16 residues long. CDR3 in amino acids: CASSQGLARSSYEQYF. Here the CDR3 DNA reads TGCGCCAGCAGCCAGGGACTAGCGCGAAGCTCCTACGAGCAGTACTTC.

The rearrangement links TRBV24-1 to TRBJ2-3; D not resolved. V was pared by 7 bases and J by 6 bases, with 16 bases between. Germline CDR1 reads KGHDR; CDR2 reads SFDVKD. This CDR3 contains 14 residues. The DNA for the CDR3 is TGTGCCACCAGCCCCAATCGCGGACCGGATACGCAGTATTTT. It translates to CATSPNRGPDTQYF.

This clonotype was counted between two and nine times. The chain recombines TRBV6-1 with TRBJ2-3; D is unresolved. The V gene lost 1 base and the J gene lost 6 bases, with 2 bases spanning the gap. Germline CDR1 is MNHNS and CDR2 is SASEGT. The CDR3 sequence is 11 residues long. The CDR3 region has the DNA TGTGCCAGCAGTGAAGGTGATACGCAGTATTTT. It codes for CASSEGDTQYF.

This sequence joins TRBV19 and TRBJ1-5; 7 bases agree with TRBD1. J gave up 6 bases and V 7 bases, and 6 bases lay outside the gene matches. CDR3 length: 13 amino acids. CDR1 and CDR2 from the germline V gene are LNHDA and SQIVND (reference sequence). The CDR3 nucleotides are TGTGCCAGTACCGACAGGGTTAGTCAGCCCCAGCATTTT. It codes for CASTDRVSQPQHF. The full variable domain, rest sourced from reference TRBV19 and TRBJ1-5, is DGGITQSPKYLFRKEGQNVTLSCEQNLNHDAMYWYRQDPGQGLRLIYYSQIVNDFQKGDIAEGYSVSREKKESFPLTVTSAQKNPTAFYLCASTDRVSQPQHFGDGTRLSIL.

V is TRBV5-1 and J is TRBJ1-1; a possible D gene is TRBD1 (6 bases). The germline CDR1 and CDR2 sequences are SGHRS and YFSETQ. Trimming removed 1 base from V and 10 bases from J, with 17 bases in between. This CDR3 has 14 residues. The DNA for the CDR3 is TGCGCCAGCAGCTTGTATACAGGGCAGTACCCAGCTTTCTTT. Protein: CASSLYTGQYPAFF. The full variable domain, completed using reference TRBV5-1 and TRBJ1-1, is KAGVTQTPRYLIKTRGQQVTLSCSPISGHRSVSWYQQTPGQGLQFLFEYFSETQRNKGNFPGRFSGRQFSNSRSEMNVSTLELGDSALYLCASSLYTGQYPAFFGQGTRLTVV.

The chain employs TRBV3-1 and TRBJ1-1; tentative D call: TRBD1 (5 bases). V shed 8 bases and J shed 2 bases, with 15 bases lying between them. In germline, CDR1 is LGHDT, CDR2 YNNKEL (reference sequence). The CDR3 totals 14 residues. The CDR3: CASPLTDSNTEAFF. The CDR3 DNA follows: TGTGCCAGCCCCCTTACTGACAGTAACACTGAAGCTTTCTTT.

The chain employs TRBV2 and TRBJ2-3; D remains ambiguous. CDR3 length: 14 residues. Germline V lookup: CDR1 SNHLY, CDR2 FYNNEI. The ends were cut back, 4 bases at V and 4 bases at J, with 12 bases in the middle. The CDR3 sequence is CASSGRDTPDTQYF. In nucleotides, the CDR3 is TGTGCCAGCAGTGGACGTGACACCCCAGATACGCAGTATTTT.

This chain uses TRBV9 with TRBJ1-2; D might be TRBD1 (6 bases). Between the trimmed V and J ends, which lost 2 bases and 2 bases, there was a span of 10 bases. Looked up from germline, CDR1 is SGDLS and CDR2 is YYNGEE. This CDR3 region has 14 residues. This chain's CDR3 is CASSVAQGNYGYTF. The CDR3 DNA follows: TGTGCCAGCAGCGTCGCCCAGGGGAACTATGGCTACACCTTC.

The CDR3 region has the DNA TGCAGTGCTTCCAGACGGGGGGAAGGGGACTACACCTTC. It encodes CSASRRGEGDYTF. The chain carries TRBV20-1 and TRBJ1-2, with D possibly being TRBD1 (5 bases). The length of the CDR3 is 13 residues. V was shortened by 5 bases and J by 10 bases, with 20 bases between the two germline ends. Germline CDR1 reads DFQATT; CDR2 reads SNEGSKA (reference sequence).

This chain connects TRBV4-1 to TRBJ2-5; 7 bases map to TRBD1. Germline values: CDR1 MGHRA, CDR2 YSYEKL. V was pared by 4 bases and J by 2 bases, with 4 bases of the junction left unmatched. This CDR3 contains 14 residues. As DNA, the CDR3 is TGCGCCAGCAGCCCCTGGACAGGTCAAGAGACCCAGTACTTC. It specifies CASSPWTGQETQYF.

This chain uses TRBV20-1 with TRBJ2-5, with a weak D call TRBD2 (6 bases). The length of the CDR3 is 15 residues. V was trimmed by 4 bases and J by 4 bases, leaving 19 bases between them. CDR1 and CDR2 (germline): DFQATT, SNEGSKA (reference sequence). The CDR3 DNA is TGCAGTGCTACCAATAAGCGCGGGGCGGGAGAGACCCAGTACTTC. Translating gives CSATNKRGAGETQYF.

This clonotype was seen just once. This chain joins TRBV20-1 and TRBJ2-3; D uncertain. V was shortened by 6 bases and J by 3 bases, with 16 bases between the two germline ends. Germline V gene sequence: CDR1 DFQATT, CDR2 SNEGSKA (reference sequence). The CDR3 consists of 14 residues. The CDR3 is CSARWSIGTDTQYF. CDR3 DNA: TGCAGTGCCCGGTGGTCGATTGGGACAGATACGCAGTATTTT.

CDR3 amino acids: CASSSLSGGVHNEQFF. CDR3 coding DNA: TGCGCCAGCAGCTCCTTGTCCGGGGGGGTCCACAATGAGCAGTTCTTC. The V gene is TRBV5-1, the J gene TRBJ2-1, with 8 nucleotides matching TRBD2. Germline V gene data show CDR1 as SGHRS and CDR2 as YFSETQ. J was trimmed by 5 bases and V by 3 bases; bases with no gene match: 10. The CDR3 contains 16 residues.

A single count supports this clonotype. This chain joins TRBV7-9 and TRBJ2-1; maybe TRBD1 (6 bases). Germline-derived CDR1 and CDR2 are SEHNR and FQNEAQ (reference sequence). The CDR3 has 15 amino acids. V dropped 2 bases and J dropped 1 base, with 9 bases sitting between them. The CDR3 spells CASSLNQGSYNEQFF. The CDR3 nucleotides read TGTGCCAGCAGCTTAAATCAGGGGTCCTACAATGAGCAGTTCTTC.

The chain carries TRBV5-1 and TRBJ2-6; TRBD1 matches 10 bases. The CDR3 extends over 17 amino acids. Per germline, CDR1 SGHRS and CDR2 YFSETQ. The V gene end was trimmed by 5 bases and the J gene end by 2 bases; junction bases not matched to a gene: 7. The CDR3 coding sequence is TGCGCCAGCAGGGCCGGGACAGGGGCGCCTGGGGCCAACGTCCTGACTTTC. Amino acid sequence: CASRAGTGAPGANVLTF.

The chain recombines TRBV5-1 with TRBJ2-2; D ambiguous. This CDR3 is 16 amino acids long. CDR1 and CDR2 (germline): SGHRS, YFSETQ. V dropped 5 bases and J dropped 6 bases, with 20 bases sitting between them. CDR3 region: CASSLQLDPRAGELFF. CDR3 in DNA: TGCGCCAGCAGTTTACAATTGGACCCCCGGGCCGGGGAGCTGTTTTTT.

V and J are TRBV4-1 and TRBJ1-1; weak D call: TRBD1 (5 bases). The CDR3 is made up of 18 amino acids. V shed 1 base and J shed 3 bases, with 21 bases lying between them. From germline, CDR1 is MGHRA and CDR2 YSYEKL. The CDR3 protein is CASSQGPLGKKTDTEAFF. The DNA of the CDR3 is TGCGCCAGCAGCCAAGGACCTTTGGGAAAAAAGACAGACACTGAAGCTTTCTTT.

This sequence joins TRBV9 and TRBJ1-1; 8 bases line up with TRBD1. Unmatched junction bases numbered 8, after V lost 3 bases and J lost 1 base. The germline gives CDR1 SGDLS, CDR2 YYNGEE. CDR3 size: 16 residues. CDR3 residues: CASSGAGTGSNTEAFF. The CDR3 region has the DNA TGTGCCAGCAGCGGAGCCGGGACAGGATCGAACACTGAAGCTTTCTTT. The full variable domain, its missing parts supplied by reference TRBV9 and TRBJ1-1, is DSGVTQTPKHLITATGQRVTLRCSPRSGDLSVYWYQQSLDQGLQFLIQYYNGEERAKGNILERFSAQQFPDLHSELNLSSLELGDSALYFCASSGAGTGSNTEAFFGQGTRLTVV.

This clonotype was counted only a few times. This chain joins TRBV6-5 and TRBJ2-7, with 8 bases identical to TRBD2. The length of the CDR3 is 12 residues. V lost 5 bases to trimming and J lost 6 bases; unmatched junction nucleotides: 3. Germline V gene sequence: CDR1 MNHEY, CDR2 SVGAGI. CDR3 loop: CASSPRGGEQYF. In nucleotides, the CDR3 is TGTGCCAGCAGTCCCCGGGGGGGCGAGCAGTACTTC.